The 26 T cell receptor beta chains in this list originate from one sample, sequenced in a study of identical twins. TCRdb used MiXCR to reprocess the 5' RACE reads, holding one entry per CDR3 protein. The sample contains 700,000 or so distinct CDR3 sequences, around 8.3% of which appear only once. This sample also appeared in a second study, on yellow fever vaccine responses in identical twins.

Specimen: PBMCs. The receptors here all came from a woman between 18 and 30 years old in good health.

The V call is TRBV28, the J call TRBJ1-6; TRBD1 agrees at 8 bases. The CDR3 loop spans 14 amino acids. The ends lost 2 bases at V and 11 bases at J; junction bases unmatched: 5. Per the germline V gene, CDR1 is MDHEN and CDR2 is SYDVKM. The CDR3 reads CASSLRRDRPPLHF. CDR3 in DNA: TGTGCCAGCAGTTTAAGACGGGACAGGCCACCCCTCCACTTT. Full variable domain (rest looked up from reference TRBV28 and TRBJ1-6): DVKVTQSSRYLVKRTGEKVFLECVQDMDHENMFWYRQDPGLGLRLIYFSYDVKMKEKGDIPEGYSVSREKKERFSLILESASTNQTSMYLCASSLRRDRPPLHFGNGTRLTVT.

This clonotype was seen ten or more times. This sequence joins TRBV29-1 and TRBJ2-7; 8 nucleotides line up with TRBD2. Germline CDR1 SQVTM, CDR2 ANQGSEA. With 4 bases clipped from V and 7 bases from J, the junction kept 15 bases outside the gene matches. The CDR3 extends over 15 amino acids. This CDR3 reads CSVAVIVGRAREQYF. As DNA, the CDR3 is TGCAGCGTTGCAGTAATCGTCGGGAGGGCCCGGGAGCAGTACTTC.

In this sample, this clonotype turned up many times. This CDR3 is CSVRSGGNYEQYF. The CDR3 nucleotides are TGCAGCGTTAGGTCAGGGGGGAACTACGAGCAGTACTTC. The chain has TRBV29-1 and TRBJ2-7; maybe TRBD1 (7 bases). The CDR3 spans 13 residues. V was clipped by 5 bases and J by 3 bases, with 14 bases between them. Germline V lookup: CDR1 SQVTM, CDR2 ANQGSEA.

This clonotype was seen only a few times. The V call is TRBV6-2 or TRBV6-3, the J call TRBJ2-3; the match to TRBD1 covers 8 bases. Trimming removed 6 bases from V and 10 bases from J; junction bases left unmatched: 9. CDR1 is MNHEY and CDR2 is SVGEGT in the germline V gene. This CDR3 spans 13 amino acids. CDR3 in DNA: TGTGCCAGCAGCCCCCCGGACAGGGAGGCGCAGTATTTT. Encoded protein: CASSPPDREAQYF.

The chain carries TRBV14 and TRBJ2-7, with D tentatively TRBD1 or TRBD2 (5 bases each). V lost 1 base, J lost 8 bases, and 6 bases lay in between. Germline V gene data show CDR1 as SGHDN and CDR2 as FVKESK. This CDR3 is 11 amino acids long. The CDR3 reads CASSQGGQQYF. For the CDR3, the DNA is TGTGCCAGCAGCCAAGGGGGACAGCAGTACTTC.

This clonotype came up a few times. The V call is TRBV2, the J call TRBJ2-1; weak D call: TRBD1 (5 bases). The V end lost 0 bases, the J end lost 3 bases, and 12 bases lay between the germline ends. CDR3 length: 16 residues. Per the germline V gene, CDR1 is SNHLY and CDR2 is FYNNEI. The CDR3, as DNA: TGTGCCAGCAGTGAAGCGCGTCCGACAGACTACAATGAGCAGTTCTTC. Translation: CASSEARPTDYNEQFF.

The sample holds many counts of this clonotype. The rearrangement joins TRBV5-1 to TRBJ1-4, with D possibly TRBD1 on 6 matching bases. This CDR3 spans 15 amino acids. The ends were cut back, 0 bases at V and 3 bases at J, with 9 bases in the middle. Germline CDR1 SGHRS, CDR2 YFSETQ. CDR3 sequence (DNA): TGCGCCAGCAGCTTGGAGGGACAATCTAATGAAAAACTGTTTTTT. Its translation is CASSLEGQSNEKLFF.

This clonotype has a count of ten or more. The chain uses TRBV29-1 and TRBJ1-2; 12 nucleotides align to TRBD1. Trimming removed 7 bases from V and 7 bases from J; junction bases left unmatched: 7. Germline V gene sequence: CDR1 SQVTM, CDR2 ANQGSEA. CDR3 length: 13 amino acids. The DNA of the CDR3 is TGCAGCGCCCGGGACAGGGGGCTCGGTGGCTACACCTTC. Protein sequence: CSARDRGLGGYTF.

The V call is TRBV20-1, the J call TRBJ2-1, with D tentatively TRBD2 (6 bases). Germline-derived CDR1 and CDR2 are DFQATT and SNEGSKA (reference sequence). This CDR3 is built from 11 residues. The V and J ends lost 7 bases and 8 bases respectively, with 12 bases between them. CDR3 nucleotides: TGCAGTGGCGCGGGGACTTATGAGCAGTTCTTC. It is translated as CSGAGTYEQFF.

The rearrangement links TRBV5-1 to TRBJ2-5; either TRBD1 or TRBD2 may fit D (6 bases each). With 5 bases removed from V and 2 bases from J, the gap between germline ends came to 10 bases. The germline gives CDR1 SGHRS, CDR2 YFSETQ. The CDR3 is made up of 13 amino acids. The CDR3 DNA is TGCGCCAGCAGTAGGGGGGAGCAAGAGACCCAGTACTTC. It yields the protein CASSRGEQETQYF.

The V gene is TRBV7-9, the J gene TRBJ2-7, with TRBD2 identical over 9 bases. The germline CDR1 and CDR2 sequences are SEHNR and FQNEAQ (reference sequence). J lost 4 bases, V lost 3 bases, and 10 bases had no gene match. This CDR3 is built from 16 residues. The CDR3 DNA follows: TGTGCCAGCAGCTTTCTGGCGGGAGGGCCACTATACGAGCAGTACTTC. Protein: CASSFLAGGPLYEQYF.

The genes are TRBV20-1 and TRBJ2-5; 8 nucleotides agree with TRBD2. The CDR3 contains 13 residues. Germline loops: CDR1 DFQATT, CDR2 SNEGSKA (reference sequence). Germline trimming cut 3 bases from V and 3 bases from J; bases unmatched to any gene: 3. The CDR3 protein is CSASPGGKETQYF. In DNA form, the CDR3 reads TGCAGTGCTAGTCCGGGGGGGAAAGAGACCCAGTACTTC.

This clonotype appeared a few times. The genes are TRBV11-3 and TRBJ2-3; tentative D call: TRBD2 (6 bases). The CDR3 is made up of 16 amino acids. Deletions cut 5 bases from V and 1 base from J, with 16 bases between. Germline V CDR1 and CDR2: SGHNT, YENEEA. CDR3: CASSPGVSGGTDTQYF. Written as DNA, the CDR3 is TGTGCCAGCAGCCCGGGAGTGAGCGGCGGCACAGATACGCAGTATTTT.

The chain uses TRBV14 and TRBJ2-1, with D tentatively TRBD1 (5 bases). This CDR3 has 11 amino acids. Trimming shortened V by 5 bases and J by 10 bases, and 9 bases separated the two germline ends. Germline lookup yields CDR1 SGHDN and CDR2 FVKESK. This chain's CDR3 is CASSKPGEQFF. CDR3 nucleotide sequence: TGTGCCAGCAGCAAACCAGGGGAGCAGTTCTTC.

J is TRBJ2-1 and V is TRBV7-9, with D perhaps TRBD1 (6 bases). V was cut by 3 bases and J by 9 bases, with 18 bases left in between. CDR1 and CDR2 from the germline V gene are SEHNR and FQNEAQ (reference sequence). The CDR3 runs 15 residues. CDR3 DNA: TGTGCCAGCAGCTTTGGGATCCCACAGGGTATTGAGCAGTTCTTC. This translates into CASSFGIPQGIEQFF.

The chain's CDR3 is CASSTDRGPLVYNEQFF. The CDR3 DNA reads TGTGCCAGCAGCACAGACAGGGGGCCCCTGGTCTACAATGAGCAGTTCTTC. The gene calls are TRBV5-4 and TRBJ2-1; 10 nucleotides align to TRBD1. CDR3 length equals 17 residues. J was trimmed by 3 bases and V by 4 bases; bases with no gene match: 10. CDR1 SGHNT and CDR2 YYREEE come from the germline V gene (reference sequence).

This clonotype has only a few counts. The chain couples TRBV7-9 to TRBJ2-3; 12 bases fit TRBD2. CDR1 is SEHNR and CDR2 is FQNEAQ in the germline V gene (reference sequence). The ends lost 5 bases at V and 2 bases at J; junction bases unmatched: 8. The CDR3 is made up of 17 amino acids. In DNA, the CDR3 is TGTGCCAGCAGCCCCTCCACTAGCGGGGGGCCCACAGATACGCAGTATTTT. Its protein is CASSPSTSGGPTDTQYF.

The V call is TRBV3-1, the J call TRBJ2-6; 9 bases are a match to TRBD1. CDR1 and CDR2 (germline): LGHDT, YNNKEL (reference sequence). The CDR3 is 18 amino acids. The trim removed 1 base at V and 0 bases at J, leaving 4 bases unmatched. The CDR3, as DNA: TGTGCCAGCAGCCAAGTACAGGGGGCTACCTCTGGGGCCAACGTCCTGACTTTC. Translating gives CASSQVQGATSGANVLTF.

This clonotype was counted ten times or more. This chain links TRBV12-3 or TRBV12-4 with TRBJ1-6; D may be TRBD1 (5 bases). This CDR3 has 16 residues. V was trimmed by 0 bases and J by 5 bases, leaving 11 bases between them. The CDR3: CASSLAGQVDNSPLHF. CDR3 sequence (DNA): TGTGCCAGCAGTTTAGCGGGGCAGGTCGATAATTCACCCCTCCACTTT.

This chain connects TRBV9 to TRBJ2-1, with TRBD1 matching 8 bases. The V segment lost 1 base and the J segment 7 bases; nucleotides outside the gene matches: 4. From germline, CDR1 is SGDLS and CDR2 YYNGEE. The CDR3 covers 14 residues. The CDR3 sequence is CASSVQGALNEQFF. The CDR3 nucleotides read TGTGCCAGCAGCGTACAGGGGGCTTTGAATGAGCAGTTCTTC.

In this sample, this clonotype turned up many times. V is TRBV4-3 and J is TRBJ2-7; perhaps D is TRBD1 or TRBD2 (5 bases each). Looked up from germline, CDR1 is LGHNA and CDR2 is YSLEER. The CDR3 runs 15 residues. The germline V and J ends were trimmed by 4 bases and 2 bases, with 15 bases remaining between them. The CDR3 DNA follows: TGCGCCAGCAGCCGAGGGCCCGAGGGGACCTACGAGCAGTACTTC. Amino acids: CASSRGPEGTYEQYF.

In its sample, this clonotype was seen many times. CDR3 amino acids: CSVGAKREGRNEQFF. The CDR3 DNA reads as TGCAGCGTGGGGGCTAAGAGGGAGGGCCGGAATGAGCAGTTCTTC. The chain recombines TRBV29-1 with TRBJ2-1, with D possibly TRBD2 on 7 matching bases. The V gene's germline CDR1 is SQVTM and CDR2 ANQGSEA. Trimming shortened V by 6 bases and J by 7 bases, and 22 bases separated the two germline ends. The CDR3 has 15 amino acids.

J is TRBJ1-5 and V is TRBV28; D is unclear. Per the germline V gene, CDR1 is MDHEN and CDR2 is SYDVKM. V was shortened by 1 base and J by 0 bases, with 13 bases between the two germline ends. The CDR3 spans 17 residues. The CDR3 here is CASSLFRVGYSNQPQHF. CDR3 nucleotide sequence: TGTGCCAGCAGTTTATTCCGAGTAGGTTATAGCAATCAGCCCCAGCATTTT. The full variable domain, rest sourced from reference TRBV28 and TRBJ1-5, is DVKVTQSSRYLVKRTGEKVFLECVQDMDHENMFWYRQDPGLGLRLIYFSYDVKMKEKGDIPEGYSVSREKKERFSLILESASTNQTSMYLCASSLFRVGYSNQPQHFGDGTRLSIL.

The sample holds one count of this clonotype. The CDR3 here is CASSANRPGQSYNEQFF. Here the CDR3 DNA reads TGTGCCAGCAGCGCCAATAGACCGGGACAGTCCTACAATGAGCAGTTCTTC. The chain has TRBV5-6 and TRBJ2-1; 7 nucleotides align to TRBD1. V shed 4 bases, J shed 1 base, and the junction held 11 bases outside the gene matches. The length of the CDR3 is 17 residues. Germline V gives CDR1 SGHDT, CDR2 YYEEEE.

This clonotype appeared many times. V is TRBV4-1 and J is TRBJ2-3; either TRBD1 or TRBD2 may supply D (7 bases each). Germline V gene sequence: CDR1 MGHRA, CDR2 YSYEKL. V lost 4 bases, J lost 5 bases, and 19 bases lay in between. This CDR3 is 16 amino acids long. DNA for the CDR3: TGCGCCAGCAGCCCCCAGGGGGAGGGAGAAGGAGATACGCAGTATTTT. Amino acids: CASSPQGEGEGDTQYF.

This sequence joins TRBV4-2 and TRBJ2-2; 10 positions match TRBD2. CDR3 length: 16 residues. CDR1 and CDR2 from the germline V gene are LGHNA and YNFKEQ. V was pared by 1 base and J by 4 bases, with 3 bases of the junction left unmatched. The CDR3 nucleotides are TGTGCCAGCAGCCAAGCGCGGACTAGCGGCACCGGGGAGCTGTTTTTT. Its translation is CASSQARTSGTGELFF.